The 4 T cell receptor beta chains below come from one sample, sequenced in a study of cytomegalovirus exposure and HLA in healthy donors. Amplification used 60 Vbeta primers and 13 Jbeta primers. TCRdb's table, derived via immunoSEQ multiplex PCR, lists solely in-frame clones and lacks some. The table records 150,000 or so clones, approximately 80% of them present only once. The sequenced sample consisted of PBMCs. The receptor set was obtained from a man between 18 and 35 years old in good health and CMV-seropositive.

The chain employs TRBV28 and TRBJ2-7; TRBD2 might be the D (5 bases). CDR3 length equals 16 residues. Germline V CDR1 and CDR2: MDHEN, SYDVKM. V gave up 1 base and J gave up 3 bases, with 16 bases separating them. Here the CDR3 DNA reads TGTGCCAGCAGTTTATATGGGCGGTTGGGGAGCTACGAGCAGTACTTC. Translating it yields CASSLYGRLGSYEQYF.

This chain connects TRBV10-2 to TRBJ2-7, with a weak D call TRBD1 (6 bases). Trimming pared 6 bases from V and 7 bases from J, leaving 16 bases between. Looked up from germline, CDR1 is WSHSY and CDR2 is SAAADI. CDR3 length equals 13 residues. CDR3 amino acids: CASRGTRVGEQYF. The CDR3 DNA is TGCGCCAGCAGGGGGACAAGGGTGGGTGAGCAGTACTTC.

The CDR3 DNA follows: TGTGCCAGCAGCTTTGGGACAGACTACAATGAGCAGTTCTTC. Translating it yields CASSFGTDYNEQFF. The gene calls are TRBV5-6 and TRBJ2-1, with 7 nucleotides matching TRBD1. CDR3 length: 14 residues. J gave up 3 bases and V 2 bases, and 2 bases lay outside the gene matches. In germline, CDR1 is SGHDT, CDR2 YYEEEE.

Regarding this clone: An end of the junction differs from the germline gene, which may be a read error. The CDR3 loop is CASSTKGVSHEQYF. The CDR3 DNA is TGTGCCAGTAGTACGAAAGGGGTCTCCCACGAGCAGTACTTC. V usage is TRBV19 and J usage is TRBJ2-7, with D possibly TRBD1 on 5 matching bases. Germline V lookup: CDR1 LNHDA, CDR2 SQIVND (reference sequence). The CDR3 consists of 14 residues.